This T cell receptor (beta chain) came from a study of blood T cell repertoires in COVID-19. Clones were read by immunoSEQ multiplex PCR, and TCRdb kept only the in-frame ones, dropping some. The table includes about 140,000 clones, around 90% detected once. The CDR3 sequence is 13 residues long. Germline V gives CDR1 MNHEY, CDR2 SMNVEV (reference sequence). Trimming removed 7 bases from V and 4 bases from J, with 13 bases in between. This receptor was identified in a woman aged 55-70 years with acute or convalescent COVID-19. The rearrangement links TRBV27 to TRBJ1-1, with D hard to call. Sequenced material: peripheral blood. Here the CDR3 DNA reads TGTGCCAGCACCAAGGAACCGGGCACTGAAGCTTTCTTT. This encodes CASTKEPGTEAFF.